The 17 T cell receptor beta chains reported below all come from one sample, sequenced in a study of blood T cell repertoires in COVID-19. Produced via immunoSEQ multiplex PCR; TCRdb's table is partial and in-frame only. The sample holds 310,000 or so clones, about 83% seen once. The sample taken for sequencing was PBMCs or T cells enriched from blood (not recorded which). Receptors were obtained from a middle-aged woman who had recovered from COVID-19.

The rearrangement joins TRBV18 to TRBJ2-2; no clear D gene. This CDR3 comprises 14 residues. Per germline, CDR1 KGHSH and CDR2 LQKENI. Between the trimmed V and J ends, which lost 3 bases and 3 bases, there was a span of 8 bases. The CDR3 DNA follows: TGTGCCAGCTCACCTGGCCCACACACCGGGGAGCTGTTTTTT. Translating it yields CASSPGPHTGELFF.

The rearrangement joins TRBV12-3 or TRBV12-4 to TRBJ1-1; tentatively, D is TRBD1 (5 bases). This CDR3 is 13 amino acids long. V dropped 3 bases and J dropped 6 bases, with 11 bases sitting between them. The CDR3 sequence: CASSFQGGAEAFF. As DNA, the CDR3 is TGTGCCAGCAGTTTTCAGGGAGGGGCTGAAGCTTTCTTT.

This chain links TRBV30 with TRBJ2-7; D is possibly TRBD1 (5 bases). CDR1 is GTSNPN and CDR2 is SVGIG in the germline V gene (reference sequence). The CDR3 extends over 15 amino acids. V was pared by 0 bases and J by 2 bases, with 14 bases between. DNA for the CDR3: TGTGCCTGGAGTGTACCGGCAGGGTTGCCCTACGAGCAGTACTTC. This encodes CAWSVPAGLPYEQYF.

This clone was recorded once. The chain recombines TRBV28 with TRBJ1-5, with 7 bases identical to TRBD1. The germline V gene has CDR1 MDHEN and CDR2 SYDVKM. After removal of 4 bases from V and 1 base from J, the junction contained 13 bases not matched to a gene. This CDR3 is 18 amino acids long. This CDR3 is CASSSHPSTGASNQPQHF. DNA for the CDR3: TGTGCCAGCAGTTCCCATCCATCAACAGGGGCCAGCAATCAGCCCCAGCATTTT. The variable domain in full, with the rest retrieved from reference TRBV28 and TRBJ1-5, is DVKVTQSSRYLVKRTGEKVFLECVQDMDHENMFWYRQDPGLGLRLIYFSYDVKMKEKGDIPEGYSVSREKKERFSLILESASTNQTSMYLCASSSHPSTGASNQPQHFGDGTRLSIL.

Here the CDR3 reads CASRPPGTGGYEQYF. The DNA of the CDR3 is TGTGCCAGCAGACCACCCGGGACAGGGGGGTACGAGCAGTACTTC. The V gene is TRBV28, the J gene TRBJ2-7; 11 bases fit TRBD1. The germline CDR1 and CDR2 sequences are MDHEN and SYDVKM. V lost 6 bases to trimming and J lost 4 bases; unmatched junction nucleotides: 8. The CDR3 has 15 amino acids.

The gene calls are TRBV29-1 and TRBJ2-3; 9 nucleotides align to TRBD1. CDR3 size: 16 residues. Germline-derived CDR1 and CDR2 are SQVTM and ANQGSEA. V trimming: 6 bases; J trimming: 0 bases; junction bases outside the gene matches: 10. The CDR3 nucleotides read TGCAGCGTGCCCCGAACAGGGGGCCTTAGCACAGATACGCAGTATTTT. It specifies CSVPRTGGLSTDTQYF.

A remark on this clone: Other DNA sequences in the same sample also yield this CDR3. This CDR3 is CASSRPGLAVSYEQYF. DNA for the CDR3: TGTGCCAGCAGCCGGCCGGGGCTAGCGGTCTCCTACGAGCAGTACTTC. This sequence joins TRBV7-2 and TRBJ2-7; 7 nucleotides agree with TRBD2. J lost 0 bases, V lost 5 bases, and 10 bases had no gene match. Per the germline V gene, CDR1 is SGHTA and CDR2 is FQGNSA. The CDR3 consists of 16 residues.

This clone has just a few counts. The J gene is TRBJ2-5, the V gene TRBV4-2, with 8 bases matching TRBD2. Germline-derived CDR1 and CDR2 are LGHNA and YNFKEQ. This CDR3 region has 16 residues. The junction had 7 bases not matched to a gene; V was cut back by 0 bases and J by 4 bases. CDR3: CASSQEDGRARETQYF. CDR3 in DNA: TGTGCCAGCAGCCAAGAAGACGGGAGGGCCCGAGAGACCCAGTACTTC.

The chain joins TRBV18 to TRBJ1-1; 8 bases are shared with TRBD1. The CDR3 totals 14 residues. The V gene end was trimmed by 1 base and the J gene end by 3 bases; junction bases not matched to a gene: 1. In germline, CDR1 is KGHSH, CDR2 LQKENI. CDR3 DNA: TGTGCCAGCTCACCACGACAGGGGTACACTGAAGCTTTCTTT. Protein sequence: CASSPRQGYTEAFF. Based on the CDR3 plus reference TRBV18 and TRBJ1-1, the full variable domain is NAGVMQNPRHLVRRRGQEARLRCSPMKGHSHVYWYRQLPEEGLKFMVYLQKENIIDESGMPKERFSAEFPKEGPSILRIQQVVRGDSAAYFCASSPRQGYTEAFFGQGTRLTVV.

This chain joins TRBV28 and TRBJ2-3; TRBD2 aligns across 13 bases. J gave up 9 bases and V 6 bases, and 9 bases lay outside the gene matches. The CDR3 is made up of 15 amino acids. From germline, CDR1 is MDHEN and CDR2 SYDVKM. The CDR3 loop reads CASSSRTSGRGTQYF. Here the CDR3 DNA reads TGTGCCAGCAGCTCCCGGACTAGCGGGAGAGGGACGCAGTATTTT.

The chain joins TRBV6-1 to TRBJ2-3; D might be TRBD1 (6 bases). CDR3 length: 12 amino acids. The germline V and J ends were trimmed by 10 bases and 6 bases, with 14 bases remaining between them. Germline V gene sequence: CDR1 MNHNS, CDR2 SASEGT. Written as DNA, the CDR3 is TGTGCCACCAAACAGGGCTGGGATACGCAGTATTTT. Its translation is CATKQGWDTQYF.

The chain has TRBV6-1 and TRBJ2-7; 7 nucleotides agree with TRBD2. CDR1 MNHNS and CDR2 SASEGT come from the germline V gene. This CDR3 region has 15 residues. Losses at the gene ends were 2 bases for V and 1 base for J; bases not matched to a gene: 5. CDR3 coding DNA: TGTGCCAGCAGTGAACATAATAGCGGGTCCTACGAGCAGTACTTC. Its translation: CASSEHNSGSYEQYF.

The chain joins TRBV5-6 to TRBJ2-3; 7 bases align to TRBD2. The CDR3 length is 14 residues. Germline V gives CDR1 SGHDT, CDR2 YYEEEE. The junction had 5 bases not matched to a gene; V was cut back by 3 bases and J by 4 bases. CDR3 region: CASSSGLDSDTQYF. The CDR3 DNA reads TGTGCCAGCAGCTCCGGACTAGATTCAGATACGCAGTATTTT.

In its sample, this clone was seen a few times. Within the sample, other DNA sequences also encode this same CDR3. The CDR3, as DNA: TGTGCCAGCAGCCATCTAGCGGGAGGTTACGAGCAGTACTTC. Protein sequence: CASSHLAGGYEQYF. This sequence joins TRBV14 and TRBJ2-7; TRBD2 agrees at 11 bases. CDR3 length: 14 residues. Germline loops: CDR1 SGHDN, CDR2 FVKESK. V lost 3 bases to trimming and J lost 4 bases; unmatched junction nucleotides: 2.

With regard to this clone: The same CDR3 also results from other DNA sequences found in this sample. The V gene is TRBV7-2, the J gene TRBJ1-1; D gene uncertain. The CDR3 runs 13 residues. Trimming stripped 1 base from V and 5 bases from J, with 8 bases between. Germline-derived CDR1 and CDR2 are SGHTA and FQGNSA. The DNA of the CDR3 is TGTGCCAGCAGCTTAGGAGGGCGGACTGAAGCTTTCTTT. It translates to CASSLGGRTEAFF.

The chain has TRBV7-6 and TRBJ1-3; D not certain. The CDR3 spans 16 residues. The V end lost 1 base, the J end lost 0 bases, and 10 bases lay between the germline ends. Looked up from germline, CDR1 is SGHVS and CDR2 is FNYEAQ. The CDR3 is CASSLGAASSGNTIYF. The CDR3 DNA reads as TGTGCCAGCAGCTTAGGAGCGGCCAGCTCTGGAAACACCATATATTTT.

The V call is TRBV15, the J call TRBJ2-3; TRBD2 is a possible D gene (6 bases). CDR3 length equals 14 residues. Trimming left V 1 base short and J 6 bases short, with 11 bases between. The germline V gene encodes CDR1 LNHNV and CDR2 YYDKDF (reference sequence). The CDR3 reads CATSRVAGPDTQYF. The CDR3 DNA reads TGTGCCACCAGCAGAGTTGCGGGGCCTGATACGCAGTATTTT. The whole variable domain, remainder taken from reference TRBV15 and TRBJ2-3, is DAMVIQNPRYQVTQFGKPVTLSCSQTLNHNVMYWYQQKSSQAPKLLFHYYDKDFNNEADTPDNFQSRRPNTSFCFLDIRSPGLGDTAMYLCATSRVAGPDTQYFGPGTRLTVL.